The 21 T cell receptor beta chains in this list originate from one sample, sequenced in a study of T cell changes during pregnancy in multiple sclerosis. Measured with immunoSEQ multiplex PCR; TCRdb has only the in-frame clones, and not every one. The sample carries about 110,000 clones, 90% to 95% recorded once. The material was peripheral blood, obtained after pregnancy. These receptors were obtained from a female donor with multiple sclerosis, enrolled in a pregnancy study.

The rearrangement uses TRBV19 and TRBJ1-4; no clear D gene. CDR1 and CDR2 from the germline V gene are LNHDA and SQIVND (reference sequence). The CDR3 has 18 residues. Trimming stripped 4 bases from V and 0 bases from J, with 18 bases between. The CDR3 spells CASSTPVRRSATNEKLFF. The CDR3 DNA sequence: TGTGCCAGTAGTACCCCGGTCAGGCGAAGTGCAACTAATGAAAAACTGTTTTTT.

The V and J genes are TRBV25-1 and TRBJ2-1; D is perhaps TRBD2 (6 bases). Per germline, CDR1 MGHDK and CDR2 SYGVNS. This CDR3 region has 15 residues. The ends were cut back, 3 bases at V and 5 bases at J, with 14 bases in the middle. For the CDR3, the DNA is TGTGCCAGCAGTGATGGAGGGGTCCCGCACAATGAGCAGTTCTTC. Translated: CASSDGGVPHNEQFF.

This clone has a single count. The rearrangement links TRBV5-8 to TRBJ1-1, with D maybe TRBD1 (5 bases). The CDR3 runs to 14 residues. V was pared by 0 bases and J by 2 bases, with 8 bases between. CDR1 is SGHTS and CDR2 is YDEGEE in the germline V gene. In DNA form, the CDR3 reads TGTGCCAGCAGCTTGGCGCGGACAAACACTGAAGCTTTCTTT. Protein: CASSLARTNTEAFF.

CDR3: CASSGQGFAELFF. CDR3 nucleotides: TGTGCCAGCAGCGGACAGGGGTTCGCGGAACTGTTTTTT. V gene TRBV9 combines with J gene TRBJ1-4; 8 bases line up with TRBD1. The CDR3 has 13 residues. Trimming took 3 bases from V and 12 from J; bases not matched to a gene: 7. Germline V gene sequence: CDR1 SGDLS, CDR2 YYNGEE.

The chain uses TRBV10-3 and TRBJ2-7; 10 bases agree with TRBD2. Germline V lookup: CDR1 ENHRY, CDR2 SYGVKD. The ends lost 8 bases at V and 7 bases at J; junction bases unmatched: 11. This CDR3 comprises 14 residues. In DNA form, the CDR3 reads TGTGCCATCGCGGCAGGCCTAGCGGGGGAAGAGCAGTACTTC. Translation: CAIAAGLAGEEQYF.

The V and J genes are TRBV11-2 and TRBJ2-7; no definite D call. Germline V CDR1 and CDR2: SGHAT, FQNNGV. V was pared by 2 bases and J by 3 bases, with 14 bases between. CDR3 length: 15 residues. The DNA of the CDR3 is TGTGCCAGCAGCTTACTCTCCACATCCCTCTACGAGCAGTACTTC. Translation: CASSLLSTSLYEQYF.

A single count supports this clone. The rearrangement uses TRBV19 and TRBJ1-1, with D perhaps matching TRBD1 (5 bases). Trimming shortened V by 5 bases and J by 4 bases, and 14 bases separated the two germline ends. There are 14 residues in the CDR3. CDR1 and CDR2 (germline): LNHDA, SQIVND (reference sequence). The CDR3 region has the DNA TGTGCCAGTAGTCTGGGGGGGATGAGCACTGAAGCTTTCTTT. Encoded protein: CASSLGGMSTEAFF.

This clone was found once. The gene calls are TRBV5-6 and TRBJ2-7, with D maybe TRBD1 (5 bases). CDR3 length equals 13 residues. The V end was cut by 6 bases, the J end by 0 bases, with 10 bases between. Germline V lookup: CDR1 SGHDT, CDR2 YYEEEE. CDR3 sequence (DNA): TGTGCCAGCACCACGGACAACTCCTACGAGCAGTACTTC. It translates to CASTTDNSYEQYF.

This chain links TRBV6-1 with TRBJ2-3; TRBD1 is a possible D gene (6 bases). Germline loops: CDR1 MNHNS, CDR2 SASEGT. V lost 1 base, J lost 4 bases, and 15 bases lay in between. This CDR3 is 16 amino acids long. Written as DNA, the CDR3 is TGTGCCAGCAGTGAAGGCGGCGTCAGGGGTTCAGATACGCAGTATTTT. Amino acids: CASSEGGVRGSDTQYF.

This chain connects TRBV19 to TRBJ2-5; 7 bases fit TRBD1. The CDR3 sequence is 12 residues long. CDR1 is LNHDA, CDR2 SQIVND, per germline (reference sequence). Trimming took 6 bases from V and 5 from J; bases not matched to a gene: 3. The CDR3 region is CASRDRAETQYF. CDR3 sequence (DNA): TGTGCCAGTAGAGACAGGGCGGAGACCCAGTACTTC.

V is TRBV6-5 and J is TRBJ2-6; no clear D gene. The length of the CDR3 is 15 residues. V shed 4 bases and J shed 1 base, with 8 bases lying between them. Looked up from germline, CDR1 is MNHEY and CDR2 is SVGAGI. The CDR3 region has the DNA TGTGCCAGCAGTTTGGTCGAGTCTGGGGCCAACGTCCTGACTTTC. Translating it yields CASSLVESGANVLTF.

The V gene is TRBV7-3, the J gene TRBJ2-7; D remains ambiguous. In germline, CDR1 is SGHTA, CDR2 FQGTGA. The CDR3 contains 12 residues. Deletions cut 5 bases from V and 5 bases from J, with 10 bases between. CDR3 nucleotide sequence: TGTGCCAGCAGCCCAGGTGGCAACGAGCAGTACTTC. Amino acid sequence: CASSPGGNEQYF.

The rearrangement links TRBV27 to TRBJ1-2; 7 bases align to TRBD1. Germline V CDR1 and CDR2: MNHEY, SMNVEV (reference sequence). The trim removed 4 bases at V and 6 bases at J, leaving 11 bases unmatched. This CDR3 comprises 15 residues. CDR3 protein: CASSSTSWGTDGYTF. The CDR3 DNA follows: TGTGCCAGCAGTTCCACCTCTTGGGGGACAGATGGCTACACCTTC.

This clone was counted a few times. This rearrangement joins TRBV9 to TRBJ1-1; D remains ambiguous. V lost 1 base to trimming and J lost 5 bases, with 9 bases between them. Germline CDR1 and CDR2: SGDLS and YYNGEE. The CDR3 is 13 residues long. This CDR3 reads CASSVWGGTEAFF. The CDR3, as DNA: TGTGCCAGCAGCGTATGGGGAGGGACTGAAGCTTTCTTT.

The J gene is TRBJ1-2, the V gene TRBV7-9, with 9 bases that match TRBD1. The CDR3 is 13 amino acids. V was pared by 5 bases and J by 4 bases, with 2 bases of the junction left unmatched. Germline V gene lookup returns CDR1 SEHNR and CDR2 FQNEAQ (reference sequence). The DNA of the CDR3 is TGTGCCAGCAGCCTGGGACAGGGCTATGGCTACACCTTC. Its protein is CASSLGQGYGYTF.

The V and J genes are TRBV6-6 and TRBJ2-1, with D tentatively TRBD1 (7 bases). The CDR3 runs to 11 residues. Trimming left V 8 bases short and J 10 bases short, with 12 bases between. Germline V gene sequence: CDR1 MNHNY, CDR2 SVGAGI (reference sequence). CDR3 sequence reads: CASPQGGEQFF. The CDR3 region has the DNA TGTGCCAGCCCCCAGGGGGGCGAGCAGTTCTTC.

J is TRBJ2-7 and V is TRBV28; the match to TRBD1 covers 9 bases. CDR3 length: 18 residues. Germline CDR1 MDHEN, CDR2 SYDVKM. Trimming removed 3 bases from V and 2 bases from J; junction bases left unmatched: 14. The CDR3 reads CASSFSWTGVSLAYEQYF. The CDR3 DNA is TGTGCCAGCAGTTTCTCGTGGACAGGGGTTTCCCTTGCCTACGAGCAGTACTTC. Based on the CDR3 plus reference TRBV28 and TRBJ2-7, the full variable domain is DVKVTQSSRYLVKRTGEKVFLECVQDMDHENMFWYRQDPGLGLRLIYFSYDVKMKEKGDIPEGYSVSREKKERFSLILESASTNQTSMYLCASSFSWTGVSLAYEQYFGPGTRLTVT.

In DNA form, the CDR3 reads TGTGCCAGCAGCCAAGCGGGGGGCCCAGAGACCCAGTACTTC. Amino acid sequence: CASSQAGGPETQYF. The chain employs TRBV14 and TRBJ2-5; a possible D gene is TRBD2 (7 bases). This CDR3 is built from 14 residues. CDR1 is SGHDN and CDR2 is FVKESK in the germline V gene. With 1 base removed from V and 4 bases from J, the gap between germline ends came to 10 bases.

V is TRBV9 and J is TRBJ2-1, with 14 nucleotides matching TRBD2. The CDR3 length is 17 residues. Per germline, CDR1 SGDLS and CDR2 YYNGEE. The V gene end was trimmed by 0 bases and the J gene end by 6 bases; junction bases not matched to a gene: 5. DNA for the CDR3: TGTGCCAGCAGCGTAGCTCGACTAGCGGGGGGGTTCAATGAGCAGTTCTTC. Translated, it gives CASSVARLAGGFNEQFF.

This chain uses TRBV7-2 with TRBJ2-7; 11 bases fit TRBD2. J was trimmed by 2 bases and V by 5 bases; bases with no gene match: 5. This CDR3 is built from 15 residues. CDR1 is SGHTA, CDR2 FQGNSA, per germline. CDR3: CASSLSGGGTYEQYF. The CDR3 DNA reads as TGTGCCAGCAGCCTTAGCGGGGGGGGAACCTACGAGCAGTACTTC.

This chain joins TRBV6-6 and TRBJ1-5; D ambiguous. V was trimmed by 6 bases and J by 0 bases, leaving 12 bases between them. CDR3 length: 15 amino acids. Germline values: CDR1 MNHNY, CDR2 SVGAGI (reference sequence). CDR3: CASRGPTVSNQPQHF. The DNA for the CDR3 is TGTGCCAGCAGGGGCCCGACCGTTAGCAATCAGCCCCAGCATTTT.